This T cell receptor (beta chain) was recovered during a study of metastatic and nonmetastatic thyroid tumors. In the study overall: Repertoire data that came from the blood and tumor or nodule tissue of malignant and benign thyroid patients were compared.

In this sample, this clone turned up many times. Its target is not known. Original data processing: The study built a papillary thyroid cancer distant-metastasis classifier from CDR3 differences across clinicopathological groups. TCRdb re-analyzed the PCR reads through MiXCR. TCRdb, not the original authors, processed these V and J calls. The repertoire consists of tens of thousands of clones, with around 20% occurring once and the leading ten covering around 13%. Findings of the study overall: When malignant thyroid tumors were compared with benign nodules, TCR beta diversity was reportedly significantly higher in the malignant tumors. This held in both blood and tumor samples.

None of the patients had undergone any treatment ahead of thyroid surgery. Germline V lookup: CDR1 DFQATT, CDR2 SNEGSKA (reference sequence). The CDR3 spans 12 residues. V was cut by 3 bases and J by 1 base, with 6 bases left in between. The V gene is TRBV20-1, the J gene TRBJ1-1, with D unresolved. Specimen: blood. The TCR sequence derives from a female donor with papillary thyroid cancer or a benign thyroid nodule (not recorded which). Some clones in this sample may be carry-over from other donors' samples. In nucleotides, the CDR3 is TGCAGTGCTAGGACTGGGAACACTGAAGCTTTCTTT. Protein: CSARTGNTEAFF.